The 19 T cell receptor beta chains below all came from one sample that was sequenced in a study of shared clonotypes between healthy human individuals. Method: immunoSEQ multiplex PCR; TCRdb's copy keeps in-frame clones and lacks some. In the table there are around 350,000 clones, more than 60% of which are singletons. The sequenced sample consisted of memory CD4+ T cells sorted from blood. The subset: CD45RA-negative fraction. The receptor source for this set is a man between 25 and 39 years old in good health.

V usage is TRBV7-2 and J usage is TRBJ1-1; D ambiguous. V was shortened by 5 bases and J by 9 bases, with 13 bases between the two germline ends. Germline loops: CDR1 SGHTA, CDR2 FQGNSA. The CDR3 is 12 residues long. The CDR3 DNA sequence: TGTGCCAGCAGCGCCGTTCCCAATCAAGCTTTCTTT. Protein: CASSAVPNQAFF.

This clone was seen more than once but under ten times. The chain has TRBV27 and TRBJ1-2; D may be TRBD1 (5 bases). This CDR3 is 16 amino acids long. Germline CDR1 MNHEY, CDR2 SMNVEV (reference sequence). The ends were cut back, 6 bases at V and 0 bases at J, with 17 bases in the middle. DNA for the CDR3: TGTGCCAGCAGGCAGGACAACATTCCCGCTAACTATGGCTACACCTTC. Translated: CASRQDNIPANYGYTF.

This clone has more than one count but fewer than ten. This chain connects TRBV5-4 to TRBJ2-1; D could derive from TRBD1 or TRBD2 (5 bases each). From germline, CDR1 is SGHNT and CDR2 YYREEE (reference sequence). The CDR3 totals 13 residues. V dropped 4 bases and J dropped 10 bases, with 15 bases sitting between them. The CDR3: CASSPGTVREQFF. The DNA for the CDR3 is TGTGCCAGCAGCCCCGGGACGGTTAGGGAGCAGTTCTTC.

V usage is TRBV4-2 and J usage is TRBJ2-3; D perhaps matches TRBD2 (6 bases). Trimming pared 2 bases from V and 2 bases from J, leaving 17 bases between. Germline V gene lookup returns CDR1 LGHNA and CDR2 YNFKEQ. The CDR3 length is 17 residues. The CDR3 nucleotides are TGTGCCAGCAGCCAAATCCGGGACTGGGAAGTCACAGATACGCAGTATTTT. Translating gives CASSQIRDWEVTDTQYF.

The genes are TRBV10-3 and TRBJ1-5; tentatively, D is TRBD1 (6 bases). CDR3 length: 17 amino acids. V was shortened by 0 bases and J by 1 base, with 13 bases between the two germline ends. The V gene's germline CDR1 is ENHRY and CDR2 SYGVKD. The DNA of the CDR3 is TGTGCCATCAGTGAGTCAAGGGGGGCGCAAAGCAATCAGCCCCAGCATTTT. Its protein is CAISESRGAQSNQPQHF.

This clone was detected a few times. V and J are TRBV27 and TRBJ1-5; D not certain. This CDR3 has 14 residues. Trimming removed 4 bases at V and 0 bases at J, with 7 bases between. Germline-derived CDR1 and CDR2 are MNHEY and SMNVEV (reference sequence). The CDR3 DNA is TGTGCCAGCAGTTCTCGGAGTAGCAATCAGCCCCAGCATTTT. Protein: CASSSRSSNQPQHF.

This clone was picked up a small number of times. The chain employs TRBV5-1 and TRBJ2-5; TRBD2 aligns across 8 bases. The V segment lost 3 bases and the J segment 5 bases; nucleotides outside the gene matches: 6. Germline V gene data show CDR1 as SGHRS and CDR2 as YFSETQ. The CDR3 length is 14 residues. The CDR3 sequence is CASSSDGRGETQYF. The CDR3 bases are TGCGCCAGCAGCTCGGACGGGAGGGGGGAGACCCAGTACTTC.

The J gene is TRBJ1-2, the V gene TRBV28, with unresolved D. With 1 base removed from V and 3 bases from J, the gap between germline ends came to 9 bases. In germline, CDR1 is MDHEN, CDR2 SYDVKM. The CDR3 runs to 14 residues. The CDR3 is CASSLSGIDYGYTF. CDR3 bases: TGTGCCAGCAGTTTATCTGGCATTGACTATGGCTACACCTTC.

The rearrangement uses TRBV11-2 and TRBJ2-2, with D hard to call. The CDR3 loop spans 16 amino acids. Germline V CDR1 and CDR2: SGHAT, FQNNGV. The ends were cut back, 3 bases at V and 5 bases at J, with 16 bases in the middle. CDR3 nucleotides: TGTGCCAGCAGCTTGTCCCTCCAGTGGAGAACCGGGGAGCTGTTTTTT. As protein: CASSLSLQWRTGELFF.

This rearrangement joins TRBV7-3 to TRBJ2-1; D is possibly TRBD1 or TRBD2 (5 bases each). CDR3 length: 16 residues. Germline V CDR1 and CDR2: SGHTA, FQGTGA. V was shortened by 2 bases and J by 1 base, with 12 bases between the two germline ends. This CDR3 reads CASSLGGTVSYNEQFF. CDR3 sequence (DNA): TGTGCCAGCAGCTTAGGTGGGACGGTTTCCTACAATGAGCAGTTCTTC.

The V and J genes are TRBV2 and TRBJ1-5; possibly TRBD1 for D (5 bases). Germline CDR1 is SNHLY and CDR2 is FYNNEI. V lost 3 bases to trimming and J lost 7 bases, with 13 bases between them. The CDR3 sequence is 14 residues long. DNA for the CDR3: TGTGCCAGCAGTGAGGGGGGTGGTACGCAGCCCCAGCATTTT. Its protein product is CASSEGGGTQPQHF.

The J gene is TRBJ2-5, the V gene TRBV9; the match to TRBD1 covers 8 bases. The CDR3 consists of 13 residues. With V trimmed by 4 bases and J by 5 bases, 4 bases remained unmatched. Germline V gene sequence: CDR1 SGDLS, CDR2 YYNGEE. The CDR3: CASSPGGLETQYF. Written as DNA, the CDR3 is TGTGCCAGCAGCCCAGGGGGCTTGGAGACCCAGTACTTC.

The chain is built from TRBV18 and TRBJ2-7, with unresolved D. The length of the CDR3 is 13 residues. Germline lookup yields CDR1 KGHSH and CDR2 LQKENI. V was shortened by 5 bases and J by 3 bases, with 11 bases between the two germline ends. CDR3 sequence: CASSFDGRYEQYF. In DNA form, the CDR3 reads TGTGCCAGCTCATTCGACGGTCGCTACGAGCAGTACTTC.

The genes are TRBV2 and TRBJ2-1, with 10 bases matching TRBD2. Germline V gene sequence: CDR1 SNHLY, CDR2 FYNNEI. V shed 5 bases, J shed 6 bases, and the junction held 13 bases outside the gene matches. CDR3 length: 17 amino acids. This CDR3 reads CASSRDQAGGPGNEQFF. CDR3 in DNA: TGTGCCAGCAGTAGAGACCAAGCGGGAGGGCCCGGCAATGAGCAGTTCTTC.

This clone was detected once. V usage is TRBV27 and J usage is TRBJ2-7, with 14 positions matching TRBD2. With 5 bases clipped from V and 4 bases from J, the junction kept 10 bases outside the gene matches. In germline, CDR1 is MNHEY, CDR2 SMNVEV (reference sequence). The CDR3 loop spans 17 amino acids. The CDR3 spells CASSHWTSGRTVYEQYF. The DNA for the CDR3 is TGTGCCAGCAGTCACTGGACTAGCGGGAGGACTGTTTACGAGCAGTACTTC.

The rearrangement uses TRBV19 and TRBJ2-5; 9 bases agree with TRBD1. Trimming took 5 bases from V and 3 from J; bases not matched to a gene: 7. The V gene's germline CDR1 is LNHDA and CDR2 SQIVND (reference sequence). The CDR3 is 15 amino acids. The CDR3 DNA sequence: TGTGCCAGTAGTCCTGGGACAGGGCGGAAAGAGACCCAGTACTTC. Protein: CASSPGTGRKETQYF.

The chain carries TRBV28 and TRBJ2-1, with TRBD1 matching over 12 bases. Germline CDR1 MDHEN, CDR2 SYDVKM. J was trimmed by 7 bases and V by 5 bases; bases with no gene match: 9. This CDR3 is built from 16 residues. The CDR3 reads CASSLLGTGGWNEQFF. The CDR3 bases are TGTGCCAGCAGTCTCCTTGGGACAGGGGGCTGGAATGAGCAGTTCTTC. The full variable domain, in which reference TRBV28 and TRBJ2-1 provide the parts outside the CDR3, is DVKVTQSSRYLVKRTGEKVFLECVQDMDHENMFWYRQDPGLGLRLIYFSYDVKMKEKGDIPEGYSVSREKKERFSLILESASTNQTSMYLCASSLLGTGGWNEQFFGPGTRLTVL.

The V and J genes are TRBV5-1 and TRBJ2-4; the match to TRBD2 covers 15 bases. The V gene end was trimmed by 3 bases and the J gene end by 3 bases; junction bases not matched to a gene: 13. The V gene's germline CDR1 is SGHRS and CDR2 YFSETQ. The CDR3 is made up of 20 amino acids. This chain's CDR3 is CASSSGTSGRRGFVKNIQYF. For the CDR3, the DNA is TGCGCCAGCAGCTCTGGGACTAGCGGGAGGAGAGGGTTTGTCAAAAACATTCAGTACTTC.

The chain recombines TRBV5-6 with TRBJ1-2; 9 bases agree with TRBD1. In germline, CDR1 is SGHDT, CDR2 YYEEEE. Trimming cost V 7 bases and J 8 bases; bases outside gene matches: 12. This CDR3 has 14 residues. The CDR3 is CASGQQGATGGYTF. In nucleotides, the CDR3 is TGTGCCAGCGGACAACAGGGGGCGACCGGCGGCTACACCTTC.